This T cell receptor beta chain was recovered during a study of blood T cell repertoires in COVID-19. Participants were placed into cohorts based on the clinical history they reported. Sequencing used immunoSEQ multiplex PCR; TCRdb keeps in-frame clones, though not all of them. The sample holds 180,000 or so clones, over 75% seen once. In germline, CDR1 is SGHRS, CDR2 YFSETQ. The CDR3 is 15 residues long. J was trimmed by 8 bases and V by 2 bases; bases with no gene match: 8. The sequenced material came from PBMCs or T cells enriched from blood (not recorded which). The clonotype comes from a man aged 50-60 years who had recovered from COVID-19. V and J are TRBV5-1 and TRBJ1-4, with 8 bases identical to TRBD1. The CDR3 DNA follows: TGCGCCAGCAGCTTAACCCGCAGGGGGCGCGAAAAACTGTTTTTT. This translates into CASSLTRRGREKLFF. The entire variable domain, with the rest obtained from reference TRBV5-1 and TRBJ1-4, is as follows: KAGVTQTPRYLIKTRGQQVTLSCSPISGHRSVSWYQQTPGQGLQFLFEYFSETQRNKGNFPGRFSGRQFSNSRSEMNVSTLELGDSALYLCASSLTRRGREKLFFGSGTQLSVL.